This T cell receptor beta chain was observed in a study of Tregs in tolerant kidney transplant recipients. Thawed PBMCs were FACS-sorted into unstimulated CD4+CD25+CD127- regulatory T cells, CD4+CD25- non-regulatory cells, CD4 and CD8 cells. The CDR3 extends over 18 amino acids. Trimming pared 2 bases from V and 0 bases from J, leaving 17 bases between. Germline CDR1 reads LGHNA; CDR2 reads YNFKEQ. Generated by immunoSEQ multiplex PCR, the TCRdb table keeps only in-frame clones and is missing some. The table includes roughly 49,000 clones, about 90% detected once. The chain has TRBV4-2 and TRBJ1-3; the D is unclear. This receptor was taken from a human donor in good health. The sample taken for sequencing was Tregs from blood. The CDR3 DNA follows: TGTGCCAGCAGCCAAAAACGGGCTTCCACGAGCTCTGGAAACACCATATATTTT. Translating gives CASSQKRASTSSGNTIYF.